Listed here are 24 T cell receptor beta chains from one sample, sequenced in a study of blood T cell repertoires in COVID-19. The assay was immunoSEQ multiplex PCR, and TCRdb's table has in-frame clones only and misses some. There are hundreds of thousands of clones in the sample; roughly nine tenths occur only once, and around 3% lies in the top ten. Material: PBMCs or T cells enriched from blood (not recorded which). The source of these receptors is a woman aged 45-60 years who had recovered from COVID-19.

The rearrangement links TRBV19 to TRBJ2-5; D may be TRBD2 (5 bases). Germline V lookup: CDR1 LNHDA, CDR2 SQIVND (reference sequence). The CDR3 totals 13 residues. Trimming took off 7 bases at V and 2 bases at J, with 11 bases between the two ends. CDR3 loop: CASNGPGQETQYF. The CDR3 DNA reads as TGTGCCAGTAATGGACCGGGGCAAGAGACCCAGTACTTC.

The V and J genes are TRBV11-1 and TRBJ1-3, with D tentatively TRBD1 (5 bases). There are 14 residues in the CDR3. Germline V gene sequence: CDR1 SGHAT, CDR2 FQDESV (reference sequence). Trimming removed 5 bases at V and 1 base at J, with 9 bases between. The CDR3 is CASSDRGSGNTIYF. CDR3 nucleotide sequence: TGTGCCAGCAGCGACCGGGGGTCTGGAAACACCATATATTTT. Full variable domain (rest looked up from reference TRBV11-1 and TRBJ1-3): EAEVAQSPRYKITEKSQAVAFWCDPISGHATLYWYRQILGQGPELLVQFQDESVVDDSQLPKDRFSAERLKGVDSTLKIQPAELGDSAMYLCASSDRGSGNTIYFGEGSWLTVV.

The J gene is TRBJ2-3, the V gene TRBV7-3, with 14 bases matching TRBD2. Germline CDR1 SGHTA, CDR2 FQGTGA. This CDR3 spans 17 amino acids. J was trimmed by 6 bases and V by 6 bases; bases with no gene match: 11. CDR3 region: CASSQLGTSGRVDTQYF. The CDR3 nucleotides read TGTGCCAGCAGTCAACTGGGGACTAGCGGGAGAGTTGATACGCAGTATTTT.

The J gene is TRBJ2-3, the V gene TRBV2; 7 positions match TRBD2. CDR1 and CDR2 from the germline V gene are SNHLY and FYNNEI. Losses at the gene ends were 3 bases for V and 3 bases for J; bases not matched to a gene: 3. This CDR3 is built from 14 residues. The CDR3, as DNA: TGTGCCAGCAGTGAGCTTAGCGGGACAGATACGCAGTATTTT. Protein product: CASSELSGTDTQYF.

This clone was seen only a few times. The chain employs TRBV5-1 and TRBJ1-5; D not certain. Trimming took off 4 bases at V and 5 bases at J, with 10 bases between the two ends. The germline CDR1 and CDR2 sequences are SGHRS and YFSETQ. The CDR3 has 13 residues. CDR3 in amino acids: CASSVASDQPQHF. In DNA, the CDR3 is TGCGCCAGCAGCGTAGCCAGCGATCAGCCCCAGCATTTT.

The J gene is TRBJ2-5, the V gene TRBV7-3; 13 bases are a match to TRBD2. V shed 5 bases, J shed 4 bases, and the junction held 4 bases outside the gene matches. The germline V gene encodes CDR1 SGHTA and CDR2 FQGTGA. This CDR3 comprises 15 residues. Here the CDR3 DNA reads TGTGCCAGCAGCACTAGCGGGAGGGCCGGAGAGACCCAGTACTTC. Its protein product is CASSTSGRAGETQYF.

The chain links TRBV11-3 to TRBJ2-1, with 11 bases lining up with TRBD1. The V gene's germline CDR1 is SGHNT and CDR2 YENEEA. Germline trimming cut 1 base from V and 2 bases from J; bases unmatched to any gene: 7. The CDR3 is 18 residues long. The CDR3 bases are TGTGCCAGCAGCTTAGTAGGGGGGGACAGGGGGACCTACAATGAGCAGTTCTTC. This codes for CASSLVGGDRGTYNEQFF.

This chain uses TRBV7-3 with TRBJ2-2; perhaps TRBD2 as D (5 bases). Germline V lookup: CDR1 SGHTA, CDR2 FQGTGA. The V end was cut by 6 bases, the J end by 0 bases, with 14 bases between. This CDR3 is built from 16 residues. The CDR3 nucleotides read TGTGCCAGCAGTTACGAGCGGACCGCGAACACCGGGGAGCTGTTTTTT. The encoded protein is CASSYERTANTGELFF.

In DNA form, the CDR3 reads TGTGCCAGCAGTTTTGGGACTAGCGGGAAAGAGACCCAGTACTTC. It codes for CASSFGTSGKETQYF. The genes are TRBV27 and TRBJ2-5; 13 nucleotides match TRBD2. The V gene end was trimmed by 3 bases and the J gene end by 3 bases; junction bases not matched to a gene: 1. The CDR3 consists of 15 residues. Per the germline V gene, CDR1 is MNHEY and CDR2 is SMNVEV (reference sequence).

The chain combines TRBV4-3 with TRBJ2-3, with 10 nucleotides matching TRBD1. Germline loops: CDR1 LGHNA, CDR2 YSLEER. The CDR3 runs to 22 residues. The trim removed 0 bases at V and 2 bases at J, leaving 20 bases unmatched. The CDR3 is CASSQEFSGQGIGGLITDTQYF. CDR3 bases: TGCGCCAGCAGCCAAGAATTTTCGGGACAGGGGATCGGGGGTCTAATCACAGATACGCAGTATTTT.

This sequence joins TRBV6-2 or TRBV6-3 and TRBJ1-4; no reliable D call. Trimming stripped 0 bases from V and 0 bases from J, with 5 bases between. Germline assignment: CDR1 MNHEY and CDR2 SVGEGT. This CDR3 has 15 amino acids. CDR3 coding DNA: TGTGCCAGCAGTTACTCCCAGACAACTAATGAAAAACTGTTTTTT. Protein product: CASSYSQTTNEKLFF.

V and J are TRBV5-1 and TRBJ2-7; D is perhaps TRBD1 (6 bases). CDR3 size: 15 residues. Germline V gene data show CDR1 as SGHRS and CDR2 as YFSETQ. V lost 5 bases, J lost 0 bases, and 15 bases lay in between. The DNA of the CDR3 is TGCGCCAGCAGAACATTACAGGGTAGCTCCTACGAGCAGTACTTC. This sequence encodes CASRTLQGSSYEQYF.

The chain combines TRBV28 with TRBJ1-2, with a possible D match to TRBD1 (6 bases). The CDR3 length is 15 residues. CDR1 MDHEN and CDR2 SYDVKM come from the germline V gene. V lost 5 bases, J lost 6 bases, and 19 bases lay in between. The CDR3 is CASSPTGSPEDGYTF. The CDR3 DNA is TGTGCCAGCAGTCCGACAGGATCTCCTGAGGATGGCTACACCTTC.

The rearrangement uses TRBV25-1 and TRBJ2-5; 11 bases map to TRBD2. The germline V gene has CDR1 MGHDK and CDR2 SYGVNS. The CDR3 extends over 15 amino acids. Trimming took 4 bases from V and 2 from J; bases not matched to a gene: 3. The CDR3 loop reads CASSVPSGGQETQYF. The CDR3 DNA reads TGTGCCAGCAGTGTCCCTAGCGGGGGGCAAGAGACCCAGTACTTC.

The chain joins TRBV4-3 to TRBJ2-3; no clear D. Deletions cut 2 bases from V and 6 bases from J, with 15 bases between. This CDR3 is 15 amino acids long. Germline assignment: CDR1 LGHNA and CDR2 YSLEER. CDR3 DNA sequence: TGCGCCAGCAGCCAATCGCCCAGTCTTACCGATACGCAGTATTTT. Amino acid sequence: CASSQSPSLTDTQYF.

This chain links TRBV7-2 with TRBJ2-7; weak D call: TRBD1 (5 bases). Trimming removed 2 bases at V and 3 bases at J, with 17 bases between. This CDR3 has 16 residues. Looked up from germline, CDR1 is SGHTA and CDR2 is FQGNSA. The CDR3 here is CASSLNSPAGFYEQYF. CDR3 bases: TGTGCCAGCAGCTTAAACTCCCCGGCAGGGTTCTACGAGCAGTACTTC.

The genes are TRBV19 and TRBJ1-1; possible D gene TRBD1, 5 bases. Trimming left V 2 bases short and J 7 bases short, with 11 bases between. The CDR3 runs 13 residues. Germline V lookup: CDR1 LNHDA, CDR2 SQIVND (reference sequence). CDR3 nucleotide sequence: TGTGCCAGTAGTATACCCCTGGGGCGTGAAGCTTTCTTT. Its protein product is CASSIPLGREAFF.

This clone is classed as medium-sized. The chain couples TRBV28 to TRBJ1-6; D remains ambiguous. This CDR3 contains 14 residues. Germline CDR1 is MDHEN and CDR2 is SYDVKM. Trimming cost V 2 bases and J 8 bases, with 10 bases left between them. CDR3 in DNA: TGTGCCAGCAGTTTAATTAGTCTGGATTCACCCCTCCACTTT. Translated, it gives CASSLISLDSPLHF.

This clone was seen a few times. The rearrangement uses TRBV9 and TRBJ1-4, with a weak D call TRBD1 (6 bases). The CDR3 runs 15 residues. Trimming took 3 bases from V and 6 from J, leaving 15 bases between them. Germline CDR1 SGDLS, CDR2 YYNGEE. DNA for the CDR3: TGTGCCAGCAGCGGGGCGGGGGGCGCTTATGAAAAACTGTTTTTT. Protein product: CASSGAGGAYEKLFF.

V and J are TRBV5-6 and TRBJ2-1, with TRBD2 as a possible D gene (6 bases). Germline V gene sequence: CDR1 SGHDT, CDR2 YYEEEE. The CDR3 spans 13 residues. The V and J ends lost 4 bases and 10 bases respectively, with 15 bases between them. For the CDR3, the DNA is TGTGCCAGCAGCCCCCTGGGAGGTATGGAGCAGTTCTTC. Its protein is CASSPLGGMEQFF.

The J gene is TRBJ2-3, the V gene TRBV28; TRBD2 aligns across 11 bases. V lost 4 bases, J lost 5 bases, and 2 bases stayed unmatched. The CDR3 is 14 amino acids. Germline V CDR1 and CDR2: MDHEN, SYDVKM. CDR3 DNA: TGTGCCAGCAGTTCCGGACTAGCGGGAGATACGCAGTATTTT. The encoded protein is CASSSGLAGDTQYF. Together with reference TRBV28 and TRBJ2-3, the CDR3 gives the full variable domain: DVKVTQSSRYLVKRTGEKVFLECVQDMDHENMFWYRQDPGLGLRLIYFSYDVKMKEKGDIPEGYSVSREKKERFSLILESASTNQTSMYLCASSSGLAGDTQYFGPGTRLTVL.

The chain employs TRBV18 and TRBJ2-7; 10 nucleotides agree with TRBD2. The germline gives CDR1 KGHSH, CDR2 LQKENI. This CDR3 is 16 amino acids long. V shed 3 bases, J shed 2 bases, and the junction held 7 bases outside the gene matches. Here the CDR3 DNA reads TGTGCCAGCTCACCGCCTTTCAGCGGGAGGGCCTACGAGCAGTACTTC. As protein: CASSPPFSGRAYEQYF.

The chain joins TRBV7-9 to TRBJ1-2; D remains ambiguous. Per the germline V gene, CDR1 is SEHNR and CDR2 is FQNEAQ (reference sequence). Deletions cut 2 bases from V and 6 bases from J, with 4 bases between. There are 11 residues in the CDR3. The CDR3 here is CASSLRDGYTF. The CDR3 DNA sequence: TGTGCCAGCAGCTTACGAGATGGCTACACCTTC.

This clone was observed once. This chain joins TRBV15 and TRBJ1-1; D uncertain. Trimming cost V 1 base and J 1 base, with 7 bases left between them. Germline lookup yields CDR1 LNHNV and CDR2 YYDKDF (reference sequence). The CDR3 runs 14 residues. The CDR3 region has the DNA TGTGCCACCAGCAGAGGTGGAGAGAACACTGAAGCTTTCTTT. Encoded protein: CATSRGGENTEAFF.